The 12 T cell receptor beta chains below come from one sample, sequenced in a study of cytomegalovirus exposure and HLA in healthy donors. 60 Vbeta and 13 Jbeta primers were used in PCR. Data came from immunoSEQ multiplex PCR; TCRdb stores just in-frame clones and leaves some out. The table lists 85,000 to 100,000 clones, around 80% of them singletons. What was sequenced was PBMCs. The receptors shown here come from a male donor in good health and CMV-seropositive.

CDR3 region: CAWSRPGGNSPLHF. The DNA for the CDR3 is TGTGCCTGGAGTCGCCCAGGGGGGAATTCACCCCTCCACTTT. V gene TRBV30 combines with J gene TRBJ1-6, with 7 nucleotides matching TRBD1. Losses at the gene ends were 2 bases for V and 7 bases for J; bases not matched to a gene: 5. Germline CDR1 is GTSNPN and CDR2 is SVGIG (reference sequence). The CDR3 spans 14 residues.

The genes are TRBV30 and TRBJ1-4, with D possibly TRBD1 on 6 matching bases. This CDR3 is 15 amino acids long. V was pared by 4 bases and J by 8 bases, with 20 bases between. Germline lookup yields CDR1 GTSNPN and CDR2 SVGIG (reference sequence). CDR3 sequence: CAWTAVPTGSEKLFF. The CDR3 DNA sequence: TGTGCCTGGACCGCCGTACCCACAGGGAGCGAAAAACTGTTTTTT. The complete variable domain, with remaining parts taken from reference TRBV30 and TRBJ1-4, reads SQTIHQWPATLVQPVGSPLSLECTVEGTSNPNLYWYRQAAGRGLQLLFYSVGIGQISSEVPQNLSASRPQDRQFILSSKKLLLSDSGFYLCAWTAVPTGSEKLFFGSGTQLSVL.

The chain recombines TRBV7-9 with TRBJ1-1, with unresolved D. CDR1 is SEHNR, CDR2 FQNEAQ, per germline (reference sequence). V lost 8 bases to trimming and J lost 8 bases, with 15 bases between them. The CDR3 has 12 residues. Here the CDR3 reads CASRTGGGEAFF. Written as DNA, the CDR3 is TGTGCCAGCCGCACCGGCGGAGGGGAAGCTTTCTTT.

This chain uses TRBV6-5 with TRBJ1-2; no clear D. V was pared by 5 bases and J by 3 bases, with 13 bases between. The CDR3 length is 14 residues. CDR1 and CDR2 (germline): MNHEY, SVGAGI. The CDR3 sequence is CASSQSGVYYGYTF. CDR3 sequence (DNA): TGTGCCAGCAGTCAATCCGGGGTCTACTATGGCTACACCTTC.

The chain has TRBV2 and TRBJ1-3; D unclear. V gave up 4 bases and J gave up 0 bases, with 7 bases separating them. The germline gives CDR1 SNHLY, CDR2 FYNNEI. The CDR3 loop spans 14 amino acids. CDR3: CASSVGRSGNTIYF. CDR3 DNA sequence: TGTGCCAGCAGTGTTGGGCGCTCTGGAAACACCATATATTTT.

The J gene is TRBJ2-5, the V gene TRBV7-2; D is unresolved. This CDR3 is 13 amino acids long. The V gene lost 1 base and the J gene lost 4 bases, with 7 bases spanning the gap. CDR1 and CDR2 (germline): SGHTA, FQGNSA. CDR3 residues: CASSLGPGETQYF. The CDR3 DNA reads TGTGCCAGCAGCTTAGGTCCCGGAGAGACCCAGTACTTC.

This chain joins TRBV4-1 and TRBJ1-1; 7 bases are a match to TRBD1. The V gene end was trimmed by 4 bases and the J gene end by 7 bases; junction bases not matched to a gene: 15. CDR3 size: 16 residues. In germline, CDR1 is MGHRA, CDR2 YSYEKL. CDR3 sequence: CASSLTADREYLEAFF. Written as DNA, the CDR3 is TGCGCCAGCAGCCTCACCGCCGACAGGGAGTACCTTGAAGCTTTCTTT.

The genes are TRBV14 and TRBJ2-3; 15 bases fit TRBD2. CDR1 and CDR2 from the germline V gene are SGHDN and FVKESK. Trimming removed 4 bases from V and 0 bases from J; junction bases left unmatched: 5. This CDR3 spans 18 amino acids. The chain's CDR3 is CASSPGLAGGTSTDTQYF. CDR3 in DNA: TGTGCCAGCAGCCCGGGACTAGCGGGGGGAACTAGCACAGATACGCAGTATTTT.

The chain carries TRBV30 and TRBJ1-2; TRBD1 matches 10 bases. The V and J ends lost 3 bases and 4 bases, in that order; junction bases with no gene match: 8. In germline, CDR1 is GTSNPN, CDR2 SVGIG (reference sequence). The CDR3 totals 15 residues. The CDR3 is CAWRLSWTGGYGYTF. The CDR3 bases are TGTGCCTGGAGACTCTCGTGGACAGGGGGCTATGGCTACACCTTC.

The CDR3 spells CASSQGGGPGQPQHF. DNA for the CDR3: TGTGCCAGCAGCCAAGGCGGAGGTCCGGGTCAGCCCCAGCATTTT. The rearrangement uses TRBV14 and TRBJ1-5, with D hard to call. Germline V gene lookup returns CDR1 SGHDN and CDR2 FVKESK. Trimming shortened V by 1 base and J by 6 bases, and 13 bases separated the two germline ends. The CDR3 has 15 amino acids. Full variable domain (missing parts from reference TRBV14 and TRBJ1-5): EAGVTQFPSHSVIEKGQTVTLRCDPISGHDNLYWYRRVMGKEIKFLLHFVKESKQDESGMPNNRFLAERTGGTYSTLKVQPAELEDSGVYFCASSQGGGPGQPQHFGDGTRLSIL.

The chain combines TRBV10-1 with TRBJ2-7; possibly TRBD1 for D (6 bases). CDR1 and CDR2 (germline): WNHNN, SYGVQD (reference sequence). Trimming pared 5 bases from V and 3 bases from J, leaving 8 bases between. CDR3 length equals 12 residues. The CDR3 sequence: CASSSGDYEQYF. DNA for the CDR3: TGCGCCAGCAGTTCAGGGGACTACGAGCAGTACTTC.

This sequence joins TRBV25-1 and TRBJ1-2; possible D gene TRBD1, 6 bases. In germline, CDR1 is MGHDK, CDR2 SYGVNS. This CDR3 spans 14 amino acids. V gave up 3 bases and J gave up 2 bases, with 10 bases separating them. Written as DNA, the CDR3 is TGTGCCAGCAGTGATGCCAGGGGAAACTATGGCTACACCTTC. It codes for CASSDARGNYGYTF.